The clone carrying this T cell receptor (beta chain) was counted many times. Its cognate antigen is unknown. This sample is drawn from a study of blood T cells in healthy people across ages. Whole-study results and caveats: Researchers deemed the diversity estimates from one million T cells underestimates. TCR beta diversity was tightly associated with the proportion of naive T cells.

Germline V gives CDR1 MGHRA, CDR2 YSYEKL. V lost 1 base and J 4 bases, leaving 13 bases between the germline ends. The CDR3 extends over 15 amino acids. The use of a sample-barcoded 5' primer and a J-beta primer mix characterized a second PCR of roughly 7 to 11 cycles. All cDNA molecules were each tagged by a template-switch adaptor with 12 random nucleotides. TCRdb re-derived calls from the 5' RACE reads in MiXCR, one entry per CDR3 protein. The sample carries some 320,000 distinct CDR3 sequences, roughly a quarter recorded once. The genes are TRBV4-1 and TRBJ2-5; TRBD2 is a possible D gene (5 bases). Sequenced input: blood. The source is a woman in her seventies in good health. CDR3 in DNA: TGCGCCAGCAGCCAAGGGCCAGCGGTCGGAGAGACCCAGTACTTC. Translation: CASSQGPAVGETQYF.